Below are 29 T cell receptor beta chains sequenced from a single sample in a study of T cells expressing NK-cell markers. After re-calling the 5' RACE reads, TCRdb lists one entry per CDR3 protein, DNA absent. This specimen shows hundreds of thousands of distinct CDR3 sequences; the ten leading clones hold 4.2%. The sequenced sample consisted of blood T cells: a sorted CD56 or NKG2C T cell subset, CD4+ or CD8+ T cells, or bulk PBMC T cells (not recorded which). The receptors come from a woman aged 18 to 75 in good health.

The rearrangement links TRBV7-8 to TRBJ2-1; TCRdb outputs TRBD2, but without DNA this stays unchecked. Per the germline V gene, CDR1 is SGHVS and CDR2 is FQNEAQ. The CDR3 covers 15 residues. CDR3: CASSVYSGGGDEQFF.

This sequence joins TRBV14 and TRBJ1-2; TCRdb lists TRBD1, though no DNA is available to test this call. CDR3 size: 16 residues. From germline, CDR1 is SGHDN and CDR2 FVKESK. The chain's CDR3 is CASSQYKGTGDYGYTF.

This chain connects TRBV12-3 or TRBV12-4 to TRBJ2-1; the TRBD1 assignment by TCRdb is unverifiable without DNA. This CDR3 has 15 amino acids. The CDR3 loop is CASSLASTGANEQFF.

This chain joins TRBV7-2 and TRBJ2-7; no DNA is available, so the TRBD2 call from TCRdb remains unchecked. Per the germline V gene, CDR1 is SGHTA and CDR2 is FQGNSA. The length of the CDR3 is 14 residues. CDR3 region: CASTHPTGPYEQYF.

The rearrangement joins TRBV10-3 to TRBJ1-1; TCRdb names TRBD1, which stays unverified in the absence of DNA. This CDR3 is 14 amino acids long. Germline CDR1 ENHRY, CDR2 SYGVKD. CDR3 region: CAIRTGGLNTEAFF.

The V gene is TRBV6-1, the J gene TRBJ2-5; there is no DNA to check the TCRdb D call of TRBD1. CDR3 size: 13 residues. Germline assignment: CDR1 MNHNS and CDR2 SASEGT. The CDR3 loop is CASTWGEQETQYF.

This chain links TRBV12-3 or TRBV12-4 with TRBJ2-1; TCRdb proposes TRBD2, but this gene call is untestable without DNA. There are 14 residues in the CDR3. CDR3 sequence: CASTRTSEYNEQFF.

The chain couples TRBV29-1 to TRBJ1-2. Germline lookup yields CDR1 SQVTM and CDR2 ANQGSEA. The CDR3 spans 12 residues. CDR3 protein: CSVDRRNYGYTF. Looking up the rest from reference TRBV29-1 and TRBJ1-2 gives the full variable domain: SAVISQKPSRDICQRGTSLTIQCQVDSQVTMMFWYRQQPGQSLTLIATANQGSEATYESGFVIDKFPISRPNLTFSTLTVSNMSPEDSSIYLCSVDRRNYGYTFGSGTRLTVV.

The chain joins TRBV29-1 to TRBJ2-1. The CDR3 loop spans 16 amino acids. From germline, CDR1 is SQVTM and CDR2 ANQGSEA. This CDR3 reads CSVTGGPTSAYNEQFF.

V is TRBV6-1 and J is TRBJ1-6; the D call of TRBD1 rests on TCRdb alone, since no DNA is present to check it. CDR1 is MNHNS and CDR2 is SASEGT in the germline V gene. CDR3 size: 13 residues. CDR3 protein: CASKRGGNSPLHF.

Here the CDR3 reads CASSPLRGDNEQFF. V is TRBV5-1 and J is TRBJ2-1; TCRdb indicates TRBD2, and absent DNA this call remains unverified. Germline loops: CDR1 SGHRS, CDR2 YFSETQ. The CDR3 extends over 14 amino acids.

This chain joins TRBV20-1 and TRBJ2-3; there is no DNA to check the TCRdb D call of TRBD1. The CDR3 consists of 15 residues. In germline, CDR1 is DFQATT, CDR2 SNEGSKA (reference sequence). CDR3 sequence reads: CSASGDKSSTDTQYF.

This chain uses TRBV10-3 with TRBJ2-2; TCRdb calls TRBD2, which cannot be checked without DNA. The CDR3 extends over 15 amino acids. CDR1 and CDR2 from the germline V gene are ENHRY and SYGVKD. CDR3 amino acids: CAISGLPPNTGELFF.

CDR3 region: CASSSRTGTMDYTF. V and J are TRBV7-2 and TRBJ1-2. Germline CDR1 is SGHTA and CDR2 is FQGNSA. The CDR3 is 14 residues long.

V and J are TRBV21-1 and TRBJ2-5; the TCRdb D gene call, TRBD2, has no DNA to confirm it. TRBV21-1 is given as a pseudogene. The CDR3 runs 12 residues. This CDR3 reads CASILLGETQYF.

The chain has TRBV2 and TRBJ2-5; TCRdb indicates TRBD1, and absent DNA this call remains unverified. Looked up from germline, CDR1 is SNHLY and CDR2 is FYNNEI. The CDR3 is made up of 15 amino acids. CDR3: CASSEGGTRQETQYF.

The chain is built from TRBV20-1 and TRBJ1-4; TCRdb outputs TRBD1, but without DNA this stays unchecked. CDR1 is DFQATT and CDR2 is SNEGSKA in the germline V gene (reference sequence). The CDR3 spans 15 residues. The CDR3 protein is CSAGGQGATNEKLFF.

The chain uses TRBV12-3 or TRBV12-4 and TRBJ1-1; as DNA is missing, the TRBD1 call by TCRdb cannot be tested. The CDR3 has 13 residues. The CDR3 protein is CASSFRAATEAFF.

The chain recombines TRBV30 with TRBJ2-1. Germline CDR1 reads GTSNPN; CDR2 reads SVGIG (reference sequence). CDR3 size: 13 residues. The CDR3: CAWGILGVNEQFF.

The genes are TRBV20-1 and TRBJ2-2; TCRdb names TRBD1, which stays unverified in the absence of DNA. The germline CDR1 and CDR2 sequences are DFQATT and SNEGSKA (reference sequence). The CDR3 runs to 14 residues. CDR3 protein: CSATDRAYTGELFF.

V usage is TRBV20-1 and J usage is TRBJ2-2; TCRdb picks TRBD2, but there is no DNA to check that call. The CDR3 runs 14 residues. Germline values: CDR1 DFQATT, CDR2 SNEGSKA (reference sequence). CDR3 in amino acids: CSARGPPNTGELFF.

The V gene is TRBV11-2, the J gene TRBJ2-1; the TRBD2 assignment by TCRdb is unverifiable without DNA. The CDR3 sequence is 16 residues long. CDR1 is SGHAT and CDR2 is FQNNGV in the germline V gene. Here the CDR3 reads CASSLVWTSGFNEQFF. Full variable domain (rest looked up from reference TRBV11-2 and TRBJ2-1): EAGVAQSPRYKIIEKRQSVAFWCNPISGHATLYWYQQILGQGPKLLIQFQNNGVVDDSQLPKDRFSAERLKGVDSTLKIQPAKLEDSAVYLCASSLVWTSGFNEQFFGPGTRLTVL.

This sequence joins TRBV9 and TRBJ2-7; the TCRdb D gene call, TRBD2, has no DNA to confirm it. The length of the CDR3 is 15 residues. Germline CDR1 is SGDLS and CDR2 is YYNGEE. The CDR3 spells CASSVGSLAVYEQYF.

The rearrangement uses TRBV5-1 and TRBJ2-2; TCRdb calls TRBD2, which cannot be checked without DNA. The CDR3 totals 14 residues. The germline V gene encodes CDR1 SGHRS and CDR2 YFSETQ. CDR3 sequence: CASSLNSGTGELFF.

The chain recombines TRBV7-2 with TRBJ1-4; the D call from TCRdb, TRBD1, cannot be confirmed without DNA. Germline values: CDR1 SGHTA, CDR2 FQGNSA. There are 15 residues in the CDR3. CDR3 protein: CASSPGQDPNEKLFF. Using reference TRBV7-2 and TRBJ1-4 for the parts outside the CDR3, the full variable domain is GAGVSQSPSNKVTEKGKDVELRCDPISGHTALYWYRQSLGQGLEFLIYFQGNSAPDKSGLPSDRFSAERTGGSVSTLTIQRTQQEDSAVYLCASSPGQDPNEKLFFGSGTQLSVL.

The chain joins TRBV7-2 to TRBJ1-2; TCRdb calls TRBD1, which cannot be checked without DNA. The length of the CDR3 is 14 residues. CDR1 SGHTA and CDR2 FQGNSA come from the germline V gene. The CDR3 sequence is CASRPGSVVGGYTF. Complete variable domain (other parts from reference TRBV7-2 and TRBJ1-2): GAGVSQSPSNKVTEKGKDVELRCDPISGHTALYWYRQSLGQGLEFLIYFQGNSAPDKSGLPSDRFSAERTGGSVSTLTIQRTQQEDSAVYLCASRPGSVVGGYTFGSGTRLTVV.

The chain is built from TRBV20-1 and TRBJ2-3; without DNA, the TCRdb call of TRBD2 cannot be checked. Germline CDR1 reads DFQATT; CDR2 reads SNEGSKA (reference sequence). The CDR3 covers 13 residues. CDR3 protein: CSAPSGNTDTQYF.

The chain joins TRBV7-6 to TRBJ2-1; checking the TCRdb D call of TRBD1 is not possible without DNA. The germline V gene encodes CDR1 SGHVS and CDR2 FNYEAQ. The CDR3 is 16 residues long. The CDR3 reads CASSLGRDRANNEQFF.

The chain combines TRBV30 with TRBJ1-1. Germline CDR1 and CDR2: GTSNPN and SVGIG (reference sequence). This CDR3 spans 14 amino acids. CDR3 loop: CAWTDRFPNTEAFF.